The next 32 T cell receptor beta chains were all read from a single sample in a study of identical twins. TCRdb recomputed calls from the 5' RACE reads with MiXCR, one row per CDR3 protein. This sample carries some 260,000 distinct CDR3 sequences, about an eighth of them seen once, and the ten largest clones take around 9.5%. The specimen was memory (CD45RO+) T cells sorted from blood. The receptors shown here come from a woman in her late teens or twenties in good health.

In its sample, this clonotype was seen a few times. The chain links TRBV16 to TRBJ2-4; 7 nucleotides align to TRBD2. J was trimmed by 9 bases and V by 1 base; bases with no gene match: 9. This CDR3 is built from 15 residues. Per the germline V gene, CDR1 is KGHSY and CDR2 is FQNENV. In nucleotides, the CDR3 is TGTGCCAGCAGCCAATTGAAGGCGGGCGGGAGCATTCAGTACTTC. Amino acids: CASSQLKAGGSIQYF.

The chain uses TRBV6-5 and TRBJ2-3; 8 positions match TRBD2. J was trimmed by 2 bases and V by 4 bases; bases with no gene match: 8. Germline-derived CDR1 and CDR2 are MNHEY and SVGAGI. This CDR3 has 16 amino acids. For the CDR3, the DNA is TGTGCCAGCAGTTGGTCCGGGGGGGCGATCACAGATACGCAGTATTTT. Translation gives CASSWSGGAITDTQYF.

The CDR3 is CASSQEGGSRETQYF. The CDR3 nucleotides read TGCGCCAGCAGCCAAGAGGGGGGATCACGAGAGACCCAGTACTTC. The rearrangement joins TRBV4-1 to TRBJ2-5; possibly TRBD2 for D (6 bases). CDR1 and CDR2 (germline): MGHRA, YSYEKL. CDR3 size: 15 residues. Trimming took 0 bases from V and 4 from J, leaving 12 bases between them.

This clonotype was seen a handful of times. This chain links TRBV7-9 with TRBJ2-5; weak D call: TRBD2 (6 bases). Trimming took off 5 bases at V and 5 bases at J, with 15 bases between the two ends. The germline V gene encodes CDR1 SEHNR and CDR2 FQNEAQ (reference sequence). The CDR3 has 14 amino acids. CDR3 region: CASSPGGDRETQYF. The DNA for the CDR3 is TGTGCCAGCAGCCCCGGAGGGGACCGGGAGACCCAGTACTTC.

This clonotype turned up a few times. The V and J genes are TRBV27 and TRBJ1-2; D is perhaps TRBD1 (5 bases). This CDR3 is built from 15 residues. Germline V gene sequence: CDR1 MNHEY, CDR2 SMNVEV (reference sequence). Trimming removed 7 bases from V and 4 bases from J, with 19 bases in between. CDR3 residues: CASKAGGYASYGYTF. The CDR3, as DNA: TGTGCCAGCAAGGCTGGGGGGTATGCTAGCTATGGCTACACCTTC.

The chain employs TRBV23-1 and TRBJ1-5, with D possibly matching TRBD1 (5 bases). TRBV23-1 is known as an ORF, though its function is uncertain. V lost 4 bases and J 1 base, leaving 17 bases between the germline ends. The CDR3 is 17 amino acids. The CDR3 loop reads CASSLQGSWESNQPQHF. CDR3 DNA: TGCGCCAGCAGTCTCCAGGGTAGCTGGGAAAGCAATCAGCCCCAGCATTTT.

This clonotype was observed a handful of times. V usage is TRBV12-3 or TRBV12-4 and J usage is TRBJ2-6, with D perhaps TRBD1 or TRBD2 (5 bases each). The CDR3 contains 18 residues. The V and J ends lost 1 base and 0 bases respectively, with 13 bases between them. As DNA, the CDR3 is TGTGCCAGCAGTTTAGAGGGCAGGGAGATCTCTGGGGCCAACGTCCTGACTTTC. Translated: CASSLEGREISGANVLTF.

This chain uses TRBV11-2 with TRBJ2-7, with TRBD2 matching 9 bases. Trimming cost V 4 bases and J 1 base; bases outside gene matches: 11. Germline loops: CDR1 SGHAT, CDR2 FQNNGV. The CDR3 sequence is 17 residues long. Here the CDR3 reads CASSSGPALAGSYEQYF. CDR3 coding DNA: TGTGCCAGCAGCTCGGGCCCCGCACTAGCGGGTTCCTACGAGCAGTACTTC.

This chain connects TRBV7-2 to TRBJ2-7, with D hard to call. There are 14 residues in the CDR3. Trimming left V 4 bases short and J 1 base short, with 11 bases between. Germline CDR1 is SGHTA and CDR2 is FQGNSA. The CDR3 DNA sequence: TGTGCCAGCAGCTACGCCTCCGGATCCTACGAGCAGTACTTC. Residues: CASSYASGSYEQYF.

This clonotype was counted only a few times. The chain links TRBV20-1 to TRBJ1-2; no definite D call. V dropped 4 bases and J dropped 3 bases, with 3 bases sitting between them. CDR3 length: 10 residues. CDR1 and CDR2 from the germline V gene are DFQATT and SNEGSKA (reference sequence). For the CDR3, the DNA is TGCAGTGCTAAGGACTATGGCTACACCTTC. This translates into CSAKDYGYTF.

The CDR3 spells CASSLNGREQYF. DNA for the CDR3: TGTGCCAGCAGCTTAAACGGGCGCGAGCAGTACTTC. This chain links TRBV11-2 with TRBJ2-7; no firm D call. CDR1 SGHAT and CDR2 FQNNGV come from the germline V gene. The V and J ends lost 2 bases and 6 bases respectively, with 8 bases between them. The CDR3 extends over 12 amino acids.

The CDR3 here is CSVGGALNNYGYTF. The CDR3 nucleotides read TGCAGCGTCGGTGGGGCGCTGAATAACTATGGCTACACCTTC. V usage is TRBV29-1 and J usage is TRBJ1-2; possibly TRBD1 for D (5 bases). Trimming took 6 bases from V and 1 from J, leaving 15 bases between them. The CDR3 is 14 residues long. Germline loops: CDR1 SQVTM, CDR2 ANQGSEA.

This clonotype has a count of ten or more. The rearrangement uses TRBV10-3 and TRBJ1-6; TRBD1 matches at 10 bases. The V gene's germline CDR1 is ENHRY and CDR2 SYGVKD. The ends lost 4 bases at V and 11 bases at J; junction bases unmatched: 5. The CDR3 spans 14 residues. The CDR3 protein is CAISGDRGLTPLHF. In DNA, the CDR3 is TGTGCCATCAGTGGGGACAGGGGTTTGACACCCCTCCACTTT.

This clonotype appeared a few times. The chain recombines TRBV11-2 with TRBJ1-2; 8 nucleotides align to TRBD1. The germline gives CDR1 SGHAT, CDR2 FQNNGV. The V and J ends lost 5 bases and 5 bases, in that order; junction bases with no gene match: 19. The CDR3 extends over 18 amino acids. CDR3 protein: CASSPPIGQGGFDYGYTF. The CDR3 DNA follows: TGTGCCAGCAGCCCACCCATCGGACAGGGTGGTTTTGATTATGGCTACACCTTC.

The CDR3 DNA follows: TGTGCCAGCAGCCCGGGACTAGCGGGAGGGACGGAGACCCAGTACTTC. Protein product: CASSPGLAGGTETQYF. The chain employs TRBV12-3 or TRBV12-4 and TRBJ2-5; TRBD2 agrees at 16 bases. The CDR3 has 16 residues. Trimming removed 6 bases from V and 5 bases from J; junction bases left unmatched: 6.

This clonotype has only a few counts. The V gene is TRBV6-5, the J gene TRBJ2-3; D uncertain. V shed 0 bases and J shed 2 bases, with 9 bases lying between them. There are 15 residues in the CDR3. Germline V gene lookup returns CDR1 MNHEY and CDR2 SVGAGI. The CDR3 nucleotides are TGTGCCAGCAGTTACTCCCCGCCCGACACAGATACGCAGTATTTT. This sequence encodes CASSYSPPDTDTQYF.

This clonotype turned up a few times. This rearrangement joins TRBV3-1 to TRBJ2-1; perhaps TRBD2 as D (7 bases). Germline assignment: CDR1 LGHDT and CDR2 YNNKEL (reference sequence). Trimming shortened V by 0 bases and J by 4 bases, and 13 bases separated the two germline ends. This CDR3 is 16 amino acids long. CDR3 in DNA: TGTGCCAGCAGCCAAGAAGGCGGGGGCAAATACAATGAGCAGTTCTTC. This encodes CASSQEGGGKYNEQFF.

The chain carries TRBV5-5 and TRBJ2-4; D call uncertain. Germline CDR1 reads SGHKS; CDR2 reads YYEKEE (reference sequence). This CDR3 has 14 residues. The V gene lost 8 bases and the J gene lost 3 bases, with 15 bases spanning the gap. The CDR3 sequence: CARSPAPGKNIQYF. The CDR3 bases are TGTGCCAGGAGCCCGGCGCCGGGCAAAAACATTCAGTACTTC.

This clonotype was seen at least ten times. The chain employs TRBV12-3 or TRBV12-4 and TRBJ1-4; D is undetermined. V lost 6 bases and J 5 bases, leaving 16 bases between the germline ends. The CDR3 covers 15 residues. CDR3 residues: CASSLPGVRNEKLFF. The CDR3 nucleotides are TGTGCCAGCAGCCTCCCCGGGGTGAGAAATGAAAAACTGTTTTTT.

This clonotype was seen a handful of times. The rearrangement uses TRBV7-2 and TRBJ2-7, with D possibly being TRBD2 (6 bases). The CDR3 contains 12 residues. Trimming pared 6 bases from V and 7 bases from J, leaving 13 bases between. Per germline, CDR1 SGHTA and CDR2 FQGNSA. The CDR3 here is CASRGGGTEQYF. The DNA for the CDR3 is TGTGCCAGCAGGGGCGGAGGGACGGAGCAGTACTTC.

Ten or more counts support this clonotype. The chain links TRBV18 to TRBJ1-6, with D perhaps matching TRBD1 (5 bases). Germline V CDR1 and CDR2: KGHSH, LQKENI. The CDR3 is made up of 17 amino acids. V was cut by 0 bases and J by 7 bases, with 16 bases left in between. CDR3 nucleotide sequence: TGTGCCAGCTCACCACCCGGGACGCAGGGCCCCAATTCACCCCTCCACTTT. Its translation is CASSPPGTQGPNSPLHF.

The chain combines TRBV9 with TRBJ2-2, with D perhaps matching TRBD2 (5 bases). V dropped 4 bases and J dropped 6 bases, with 16 bases sitting between them. Germline assignment: CDR1 SGDLS and CDR2 YYNGEE. The CDR3 runs to 15 residues. In nucleotides, the CDR3 is TGTGCCAGCAGCCCCATCGTAGAGGGTTCCGGGGAGCTGTTTTTT. The encoded protein is CASSPIVEGSGELFF.

This clonotype was counted many times. This sequence joins TRBV7-9 and TRBJ1-2; 9 nucleotides match TRBD1. The CDR3 covers 16 residues. The V gene's germline CDR1 is SEHNR and CDR2 FQNEAQ (reference sequence). V dropped 0 bases and J dropped 8; count of bases not matched to a gene: 10. CDR3 protein: CASSLALDRGFGGYTF. The CDR3 DNA sequence: TGTGCCAGCAGCTTAGCGTTGGACAGGGGATTCGGAGGCTACACCTTC.

This clonotype was detected only a few times. The chain employs TRBV18 and TRBJ2-3, with a tentative D call TRBD1 (5 bases). V was trimmed by 5 bases and J by 0 bases, leaving 12 bases between them. The CDR3 has 15 residues. Germline CDR1 reads KGHSH; CDR2 reads LQKENI. CDR3 DNA sequence: TGTGCCAGCTCAGCAGGGTGGGCAAGCACAGATACGCAGTATTTT. It encodes CASSAGWASTDTQYF.

This clonotype showed up just a few times. This chain links TRBV20-1 with TRBJ1-5, with 7 positions matching TRBD1. V lost 5 bases to trimming and J lost 6 bases; unmatched junction nucleotides: 10. Germline CDR1 DFQATT, CDR2 SNEGSKA (reference sequence). This CDR3 spans 14 amino acids. CDR3 sequence reads: CSASGQEKGQPQHF. CDR3 DNA: TGCAGTGCTTCCGGACAGGAAAAAGGTCAGCCCCAGCATTTT.

This sequence joins TRBV6-2 or TRBV6-3 and TRBJ1-1; TRBD1 matches at 7 bases. With 7 bases clipped from V and 7 bases from J, the junction kept 6 bases outside the gene matches. The CDR3 contains 12 residues. Germline V gene lookup returns CDR1 MNHEY and CDR2 SVGEGT. CDR3 protein: CASTTQGIEAFF. In DNA form, the CDR3 reads TGTGCCAGCACCACACAGGGGATTGAAGCTTTCTTT.

CDR3 residues: CASSLAEGQGLRKLFF. The CDR3 nucleotides are TGTGCCAGCAGCTTAGCGGAGGGACAGGGATTGAGGAAACTGTTTTTT. The rearrangement uses TRBV7-8 and TRBJ1-4, with 9 bases matching TRBD1. The ends lost 0 bases at V and 11 bases at J; junction bases unmatched: 10. Germline V CDR1 and CDR2: SGHVS, FQNEAQ. The CDR3 contains 16 residues.

The genes are TRBV5-6 and TRBJ1-5; D is ambiguous. V was pared by 1 base and J by 4 bases, with 9 bases between. Germline-derived CDR1 and CDR2 are SGHDT and YYEEEE. The CDR3 has 14 amino acids. CDR3 nucleotides: TGTGCCAGCAGCTTGTCCCAGCCTAATCAGCCCCAGCATTTT. This codes for CASSLSQPNQPQHF.

This clonotype was seen a handful of times. The chain joins TRBV5-5 to TRBJ2-1; 7 bases map to TRBD2. Germline CDR1 reads SGHKS; CDR2 reads YYEKEE (reference sequence). The CDR3 sequence is 15 residues long. Germline trimming cut 1 base from V and 5 bases from J; bases unmatched to any gene: 6. CDR3 DNA sequence: TGTGCCAGCAGCTTGACCCTAGCGGACGACAATGAGCAGTTCTTC. It codes for CASSLTLADDNEQFF.

This clonotype has just a few counts. The chain is built from TRBV7-2 and TRBJ2-1, with D perhaps assigned TRBD1 or TRBD2 (5 bases each). Trimming left V 2 bases short and J 6 bases short, with 17 bases between. The CDR3 length is 16 residues. In germline, CDR1 is SGHTA, CDR2 FQGNSA. CDR3 coding DNA: TGTGCCAGCAGCTTACTTCGAACGACGGGGCCCAATGAGCAGTTCTTC. Translated: CASSLLRTTGPNEQFF.

This clonotype was seen repeatedly, ten times or more. The gene calls are TRBV20-1 and TRBJ1-6; D is unresolved. This CDR3 is 12 amino acids long. CDR1 is DFQATT and CDR2 is SNEGSKA in the germline V gene (reference sequence). V was cut by 3 bases and J by 10 bases, with 10 bases left in between. This CDR3 is CSARGVNSPLHF. The CDR3 DNA follows: TGCAGTGCTAGGGGAGTGAACTCACCCCTCCACTTT.

The V and J genes are TRBV11-2 and TRBJ2-1; 10 nucleotides line up with TRBD2. Trimming removed 1 base from V and 4 bases from J; junction bases left unmatched: 10. Looked up from germline, CDR1 is SGHAT and CDR2 is FQNNGV. This CDR3 has 18 residues. CDR3 nucleotides: TGTGCCAGCAGCTTAGGCAGAACTAGCGGGATCAATTACAATGAGCAGTTCTTC. It specifies CASSLGRTSGINYNEQFF.